One and the same sample provided the 10 T cell receptor beta chains below, sequenced in a study of control samples from healthy donors and cancer patients. The assay was immunoSEQ multiplex PCR, and TCRdb's table has in-frame clones only and misses some. Found here are approximately 160,000 clones, more than 85% of them singletons; the top ten hold 0.68%. Sample: blood. The receptors originated from a woman aged 30 to 39 in good health.

The gene calls are TRBV25-1 and TRBJ1-2; D is undetermined. CDR1 and CDR2 (germline): MGHDK, SYGVNS. The V gene lost 3 bases and the J gene lost 0 bases, with 11 bases spanning the gap. The CDR3 is 15 residues long. The CDR3 DNA sequence: TGTGCCAGCAGTGACAACAGACTCACTAACTATGGCTACACCTTC. This encodes CASSDNRLTNYGYTF.

The chain recombines TRBV7-3 with TRBJ1-1; D gene ambiguous. The CDR3 sequence is 13 residues long. CDR1 is SGHTA, CDR2 FQGTGA, per germline. Trimming removed 4 bases from V and 1 base from J, with 7 bases in between. The CDR3 protein is CASSSLQNTEAFF. The CDR3 nucleotides read TGTGCCAGCAGCTCCCTCCAGAACACTGAAGCTTTCTTT.

The chain carries TRBV10-3 and TRBJ2-2; D possibly corresponds to TRBD2 (6 bases). CDR1 ENHRY and CDR2 SYGVKD come from the germline V gene. The CDR3 is made up of 23 amino acids. The germline V and J ends were trimmed by 3 bases and 1 base, with 33 bases remaining between them. The CDR3 loop is CAISDPKASLVRGAGLNTGELFF. The CDR3 bases are TGTGCCATCAGTGATCCCAAGGCCTCCCTGGTACGGGGAGCGGGTTTGAACACCGGGGAGCTGTTTTTT.

The chain employs TRBV7-9 and TRBJ1-6, with D unresolved. Per the germline V gene, CDR1 is SEHNR and CDR2 is FQNEAQ (reference sequence). The CDR3 contains 14 residues. Trimming pared 5 bases from V and 9 bases from J, leaving 14 bases between. CDR3 nucleotides: TGTGCCAGCAGCCGGGAAAGTTTCGGTTCACCCCTCCACTTT. Its protein product is CASSRESFGSPLHF.

V is TRBV28 and J is TRBJ2-1; TRBD1 agrees at 7 bases. This CDR3 contains 17 residues. Trimming removed 1 base from V and 8 bases from J; junction bases left unmatched: 14. CDR1 is MDHEN, CDR2 SYDVKM, per germline. The CDR3: CASSLLSLTGKGDEQFF. The DNA for the CDR3 is TGTGCCAGCAGTTTATTATCCCTGACAGGGAAGGGTGATGAGCAGTTCTTC. Variable domain in full (rest from reference TRBV28 and TRBJ2-1): DVKVTQSSRYLVKRTGEKVFLECVQDMDHENMFWYRQDPGLGLRLIYFSYDVKMKEKGDIPEGYSVSREKKERFSLILESASTNQTSMYLCASSLLSLTGKGDEQFFGPGTRLTVL.

DNA of the CDR3: TGTGCCAGCAGCTTAGATAGTCGCGGGAGTCCCTACAATGAGCAGTTCTTC. Protein sequence: CASSLDSRGSPYNEQFF. The rearrangement uses TRBV11-3 and TRBJ2-1, with 7 nucleotides matching TRBD2. CDR3 length: 17 amino acids. In germline, CDR1 is SGHNT, CDR2 YENEEA. After removal of 0 bases from V and 2 bases from J, the junction contained 7 bases not matched to a gene.

The chain uses TRBV7-7 and TRBJ2-3; D perhaps matches TRBD2 (5 bases). Germline values: CDR1 SSHAT, CDR2 FNYEAQ (reference sequence). V was pared by 5 bases and J by 4 bases, with 10 bases between. The CDR3 length is 13 residues. CDR3 sequence reads: CASSPAGADTQYF. In nucleotides, the CDR3 is TGTGCCAGCAGCCCCGCCGGGGCAGATACGCAGTATTTT.

The chain combines TRBV4-3 with TRBJ2-7, with 11 bases lining up with TRBD2. The CDR3 is 16 amino acids. Trimming removed 0 bases from V and 7 bases from J; junction bases left unmatched: 8. The V gene's germline CDR1 is LGHNA and CDR2 YSLEER. The CDR3 reads CASSQDTSGSFGEQYF. Here the CDR3 DNA reads TGCGCCAGCAGCCAAGATACTAGCGGGAGTTTCGGTGAGCAGTACTTC.

The V gene is TRBV6-5, the J gene TRBJ1-5; tentatively, D is TRBD1 (5 bases). The CDR3 has 15 residues. The germline V and J ends were trimmed by 8 bases and 2 bases, with 16 bases remaining between them. CDR1 MNHEY and CDR2 SVGAGI come from the germline V gene. CDR3 nucleotide sequence: TGTGCCAGCGAGTTAGGGGCTGGGGGCAATCAGCCCCAGCATTTT. This encodes CASELGAGGNQPQHF.

The V and J genes are TRBV13 and TRBJ1-1, with 9 positions matching TRBD1. The V gene end was trimmed by 4 bases and the J gene end by 1 base; junction bases not matched to a gene: 13. Per germline, CDR1 PRHDT and CDR2 FYEKMQ (reference sequence). The CDR3 covers 18 residues. This chain's CDR3 is CASSSRTPDRGTNTEAFF. The DNA of the CDR3 is TGTGCCAGCAGCTCAAGGACGCCGGACAGGGGAACGAACACTGAAGCTTTCTTT.